The clone carrying this TCR beta chain was seen a few times. The antigen is not known. Sequenced by immunoSEQ multiplex PCR; TCRdb stores in-frame clones only, minus some. Of roughly 13,000 clones detected, roughly 64% appear once; the ten largest clones hold 6% to 7.5%. The sample originates from a study of tumor-infiltrating lymphocytes in localized non-small cell lung cancer. The study, taken as a whole, reports: Different pieces of the same tissue went to different assays, confounding technical variation with intratumor heterogeneity. Immunotypes IM1 and IM2 had similar TCR-derived T-cell fractions.

Germline-derived CDR1 and CDR2 are MDHEN and SYDVKM. The length of the CDR3 is 15 residues. The ends lost 4 bases at V and 0 bases at J; junction bases unmatched: 5. The chain combines TRBV28 with TRBJ2-7, with TRBD1 identical over 8 bases. The TCR sequence derives from a human donor with non-small cell lung cancer. The material sequenced was lung tumor tissue. The CDR3 loop reads CASSSAGGASYEQYF. The CDR3, as DNA: TGTGCCAGCAGTTCCGCAGGGGGCGCCTCCTACGAGCAGTACTTC.